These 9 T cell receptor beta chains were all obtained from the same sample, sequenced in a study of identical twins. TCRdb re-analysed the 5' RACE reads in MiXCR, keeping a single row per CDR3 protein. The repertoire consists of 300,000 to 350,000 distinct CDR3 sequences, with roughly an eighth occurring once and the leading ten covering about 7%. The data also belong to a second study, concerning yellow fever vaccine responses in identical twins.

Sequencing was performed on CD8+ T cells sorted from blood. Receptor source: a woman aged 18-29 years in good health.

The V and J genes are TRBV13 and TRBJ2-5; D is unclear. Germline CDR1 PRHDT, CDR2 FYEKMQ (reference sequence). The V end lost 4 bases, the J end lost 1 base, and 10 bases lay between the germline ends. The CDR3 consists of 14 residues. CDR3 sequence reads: CASSWARIQETQYF. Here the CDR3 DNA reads TGTGCCAGCAGCTGGGCTAGGATCCAAGAGACCCAGTACTTC.

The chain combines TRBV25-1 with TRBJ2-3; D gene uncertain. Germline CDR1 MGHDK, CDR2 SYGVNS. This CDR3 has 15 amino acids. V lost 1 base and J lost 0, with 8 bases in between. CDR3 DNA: TGTGCCAGCAGTGAATTGGTGGGAAGCACAGATACGCAGTATTTT. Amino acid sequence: CASSELVGSTDTQYF.

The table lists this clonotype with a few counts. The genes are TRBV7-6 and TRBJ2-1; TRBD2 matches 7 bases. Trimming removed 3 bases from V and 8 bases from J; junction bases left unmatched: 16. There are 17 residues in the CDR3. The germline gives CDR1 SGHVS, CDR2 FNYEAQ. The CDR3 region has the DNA TGTGCCAGCAGCTTTCCCCGAGTTGGCGGGAGTAATGATGAGCAGTTCTTC. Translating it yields CASSFPRVGGSNDEQFF.

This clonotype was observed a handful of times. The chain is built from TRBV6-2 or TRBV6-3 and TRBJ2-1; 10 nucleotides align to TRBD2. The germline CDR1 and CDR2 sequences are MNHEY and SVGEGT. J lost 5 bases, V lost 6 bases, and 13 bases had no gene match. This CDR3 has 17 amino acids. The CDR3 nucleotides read TGTGCCAGCAGACACCTGTTGGGAGCGGGAGGGCACAATGAGCAGTTCTTC. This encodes CASRHLLGAGGHNEQFF.

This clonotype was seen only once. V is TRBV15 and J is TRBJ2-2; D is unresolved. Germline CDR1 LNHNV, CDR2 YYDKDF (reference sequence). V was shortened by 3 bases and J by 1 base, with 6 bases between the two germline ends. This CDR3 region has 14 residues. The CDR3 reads CATSRDQNTGELFF. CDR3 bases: TGTGCCACCAGCAGGGACCAGAACACCGGGGAGCTGTTTTTT. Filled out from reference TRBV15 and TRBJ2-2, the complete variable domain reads DAMVIQNPRYQVTQFGKPVTLSCSQTLNHNVMYWYQQKSSQAPKLLFHYYDKDFNNEADTPDNFQSRRPNTSFCFLDIRSPGLGDTAMYLCATSRDQNTGELFFGEGSRLTVL.

The DNA of the CDR3 is TGTGCCACCAGTGATTTGCAGTGGACAGGGGGCAGGGATGAGCAGTTCTTC. This sequence encodes CATSDLQWTGGRDEQFF. This chain joins TRBV24-1 and TRBJ2-1, with 11 bases identical to TRBD1. The V segment lost 0 bases and the J segment 8 bases; nucleotides outside the gene matches: 8. This CDR3 contains 17 residues. CDR1 is KGHDR, CDR2 SFDVKD, per germline.

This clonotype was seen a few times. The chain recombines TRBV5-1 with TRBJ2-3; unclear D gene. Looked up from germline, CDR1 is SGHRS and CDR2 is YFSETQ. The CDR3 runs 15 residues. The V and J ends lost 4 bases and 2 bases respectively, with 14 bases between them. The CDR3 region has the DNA TGCGCCAGCAGCCTGAGCACAGCGCTCACAGATACGCAGTATTTT. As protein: CASSLSTALTDTQYF.

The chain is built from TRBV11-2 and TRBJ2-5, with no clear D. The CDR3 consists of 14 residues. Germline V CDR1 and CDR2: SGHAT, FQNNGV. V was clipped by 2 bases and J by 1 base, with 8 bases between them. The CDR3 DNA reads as TGTGCCAGCAGCTTAAACGGCCCCCAAGAGACCCAGTACTTC. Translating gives CASSLNGPQETQYF.

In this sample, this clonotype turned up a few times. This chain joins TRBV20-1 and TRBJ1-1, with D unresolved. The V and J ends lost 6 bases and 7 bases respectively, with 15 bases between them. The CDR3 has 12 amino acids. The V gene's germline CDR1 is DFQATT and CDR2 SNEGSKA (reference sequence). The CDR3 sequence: CSAKEVKHEAFF. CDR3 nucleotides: TGCAGTGCGAAGGAGGTGAAACATGAAGCTTTCTTT.